A single T cell receptor beta chain is shown here with its context. The antigen it recognizes is unknown. No base quality information exists; no much larger clone differs at one position. This entry comes from a study of graft-versus-host responses after intestinal transplantation (dated by TCRdb to about 2021). Background for the entire study: Recipients received multivisceral, liver-intestinal, or isolated intestinal transplants. Every recipient was given anti-thymocyte globulin induction, followed by roughly 3 years of maintenance tacrolimus and steroids. Bulk TCR-beta CDR3 sequencing was used to track graft-versus-host and host-versus-graft alloreactive T cell clones in the graft, circulation and bone marrow after intestinal transplantation. To identify alloreactive clones, pre-transplant mixed lymphocyte reaction products were sequenced and compared with unstimulated pre-transplant donor and recipient T cells. Of the 20 to 25 intestinal transplant recipients enrolled in the cohort, one of whom was a retransplant, a few patients without pretransplant specimens were excluded. A peak of at least 4% donor T cells among recipient peripheral blood mononuclear cells was the definition used for donor T cell macrochimerism. Instead of going to the commercial service, samples from a few later patients were sequenced in-house on an Illumina MiSeq and processed with MiXCR. Points the paper makes about the study in general: GvH clones were found in recipient bone marrow, and some of the GvH clones appeared earlier in ileal mucosa or blood, which is consistent with an intestinal mucosal origin. Conclusions were limited by the relatively low number and heterogeneity of intestinal transplant patients. Patients with donor T cell macrochimerism had high GvH to HvG T cell clonal ratios in their allografts. Early after transplant, declines in HvG clones were associated with peak levels of circulating GvH clones.

The library was built by means of the immunoSEQ multiplex PCR assay. For most patients, genomic DNA was isolated with the Qiagen DNeasy Blood and Tissue Kit and shipped frozen to Adaptive Biotechnologies for TCR sequencing. For most patients, high-throughput TCR-beta CDR3 sequencing of genomic DNA was performed by Adaptive Biotechnologies. As for how the authors treated the data: Adaptive's ImmunoSEQ software supplied the TCR sequencing data for around 19 patients, while MiXCR and VDJtools were used to process a few other patients. To correct CD4 versus CD8 sorting errors, sequences present in both subsets at a frequency ratio below 5:1 were removed. CDR3 nucleotide sequences shared by donor and recipient were removed because the origin of these sequences could not be assigned. At least 2-fold expansion over unstimulated cells and a minimum CFSE-low frequency of 0.002% (template counts) or 0.001% (read counts) were required for clones to be classified as alloreactive. A clone was considered mappable if detected in the sequenced pre-transplant spleen, lymph node, or MLR CFSE-low populations of the donor or recipient. The cumulative frequency of alloreactive clones was calculated as a percentage of all sequences, weighted by copy number. In TCRdb, the immuneACCESS table is reduced to in-frame sequences with V and J assigned. These tables do not hold every clone; where another copy was compared, an unresolved V gene accounts for under half, and the others remain unexplained. From that table come the V and J calls and clone size; the DNA was used to work out D and trimming. Counted in this sample were about 93,000 clones; about 93% of them appeared once. In total, the top ten clones hold about 0.5% of the sample.

This specimen's time point label, interpreted: cells obtained before transplantation from donor or recipient. CD3+CD4+ and CD3+CD8+ populations were FACS-sorted from unstimulated pre-transplant donor and recipient cells taken from spleen or lymph nodes. The germline V gene specifies LGHNA as CDR1 and YSLEER as CDR2. The CDR3 has 19 amino acids, counting the end cysteine and phenylalanine. The read is trimmed to its CDR3 DNA, 57 bases read in frame from base 1. The junction shows trimming of 0 bases on V and 0 bases on J, and the gene matches do not reach 8 bases of it. The receptor's source is a human donor who received an intestinal transplant. The rearrangement joined TRBV4-3 to TRBJ2-1; 10 nucleotides in the junction match TRBD2. The source was unstimulated CD8+ T cells sorted from spleen or lymph node cells, collected before intestinal transplant. In nucleotides, the sequence is TGCGCCAGCAGCCAAGAGGCTAGCGGGGGCCCGTTCTCCTACAATGAGCAGTTCTTC. This sequence encodes CASSQEASGGPFSYNEQFF.